The 20 T cell receptor beta chains given below trace back to one sample, sequenced in a study of identical twins. One entry per CDR3 protein, called by TCRdb with MiXCR from the 5' RACE reads. The table includes nearly 900,000 distinct CDR3 sequences, roughly 12% detected once. These data were also reused for a study on yellow fever vaccine responses in identical twins.

The sample taken for sequencing was PBMCs. Receptor source: a woman under 30 in good health.

V usage is TRBV5-1 and J usage is TRBJ2-2; 7 nucleotides match TRBD1. CDR3 length equals 15 residues. V lost 5 bases and J lost 4; bases outside the gene matches: 8. The germline V gene encodes CDR1 SGHRS and CDR2 YFSETQ. CDR3 loop: CASRKGTDFTGELFF. The CDR3 DNA follows: TGCGCCAGCAGAAAGGGGACAGACTTCACCGGGGAGCTGTTTTTT.

The rearrangement links TRBV24-1 to TRBJ2-1; D is possibly TRBD1 (5 bases). Per germline, CDR1 KGHDR and CDR2 SFDVKD. V shed 3 bases and J shed 7 bases, with 9 bases lying between them. The CDR3 contains 13 residues. The CDR3 DNA is TGTGCCACCAGTGATGGCAGGGAAAATGAGCAGTTCTTC. Translated, it gives CATSDGRENEQFF.

The count of this clonotype is one. The chain combines TRBV28 with TRBJ2-7; unclear D gene. In germline, CDR1 is MDHEN, CDR2 SYDVKM. The CDR3 loop spans 14 amino acids. V dropped 2 bases and J dropped 4 bases, with 12 bases sitting between them. CDR3: CASSLVGPGYEQYF. CDR3 coding DNA: TGTGCCAGCAGTTTAGTTGGACCTGGTTACGAGCAGTACTTC.

In its sample, this clonotype was seen a few times. The rearrangement links TRBV4-2 to TRBJ2-1; 16 positions agree with TRBD2. The CDR3 is 19 residues long. V dropped 5 bases and J dropped 0; count of bases not matched to a gene: 7. The V gene's germline CDR1 is LGHNA and CDR2 YNFKEQ. CDR3 loop: CASSTVGLAGGSSYNEQFF. DNA of the CDR3: TGTGCCAGCAGCACTGTGGGACTAGCGGGAGGGAGCTCCTACAATGAGCAGTTCTTC.

V usage is TRBV5-8 and J usage is TRBJ2-1, with D possibly matching TRBD1 (7 bases). The CDR3 loop spans 15 amino acids. Between the trimmed V and J ends, which lost 2 bases and 2 bases, there was a span of 11 bases. The germline V gene has CDR1 SGHTS and CDR2 YDEGEE. In DNA, the CDR3 is TGTGCCAGCAGCTTATTCAGGGGGGCCTACAATGAGCAGTTCTTC. It specifies CASSLFRGAYNEQFF.

The rearrangement joins TRBV4-2 to TRBJ2-7, with no clear D. CDR1 and CDR2 (germline): LGHNA, YNFKEQ. The CDR3 covers 18 residues. Deletions cut 1 base from V and 0 bases from J, with 19 bases between. The CDR3 sequence: CASSQASPTQASSYEQYF. In DNA, the CDR3 is TGTGCCAGCAGCCAAGCCTCACCGACCCAGGCGAGCTCCTACGAGCAGTACTTC.

This clonotype was picked up a small number of times. The genes are TRBV7-6 and TRBJ2-5; 14 bases match TRBD2. Trimming cost V 0 bases and J 5 bases; bases outside gene matches: 11. This CDR3 is 19 amino acids long. CDR1 is SGHVS, CDR2 FNYEAQ, per germline. The CDR3 here is CASSLATSGGVSSVETQYF. The DNA of the CDR3 is TGTGCCAGCAGCTTAGCGACTAGCGGGGGGGTCTCGTCAGTTGAGACCCAGTACTTC.

Here the CDR3 reads CATSDLTGGGTTGELFF. The CDR3 bases are TGTGCCACCAGTGATTTAACCGGCGGGGGCACAACCGGGGAGCTGTTTTTT. The chain recombines TRBV24-1 with TRBJ2-2, with D maybe TRBD2 (7 bases). Trimming cost V 1 base and J 5 bases, with 16 bases left between them. The CDR3 covers 17 residues. Looked up from germline, CDR1 is KGHDR and CDR2 is SFDVKD.

This rearrangement joins TRBV11-2 to TRBJ2-7, with D possibly being TRBD1 (5 bases). V dropped 4 bases and J dropped 1 base, with 14 bases sitting between them. Per germline, CDR1 SGHAT and CDR2 FQNNGV. The CDR3 consists of 15 residues. CDR3 coding DNA: TGTGCCAGCAGCTACCGACAGACAACATCCTACGAGCAGTACGTC. Its translation: CASSYRQTTSYEQYV.

The chain couples TRBV21-1 to TRBJ1-1. TRBV21-1 is labeled a pseudogene. The CDR3 is 15 amino acids. The CDR3 coding sequence is TGTGCCAGCAGCAAAGGGCGGGGAGGGATAGGTGAAGCTTTCTTT. The encoded protein is CASSKGRGGIGEAFF.

This clonotype occurred a few times. V and J are TRBV3-1 and TRBJ1-1, with TRBD1 matching 8 bases. CDR1 LGHDT and CDR2 YNNKEL come from the germline V gene (reference sequence). The CDR3 is 16 amino acids. The junction had 11 bases not matched to a gene; V was cut back by 4 bases and J by 4 bases. Here the CDR3 reads CASSPTGVRVSTEAFF. Here the CDR3 DNA reads TGTGCCAGCAGCCCGACAGGGGTTCGGGTGAGCACTGAAGCTTTCTTT.

This clonotype has just a few counts. The chain is built from TRBV12-3 or TRBV12-4 and TRBJ2-3; perhaps TRBD2 as D (6 bases). Trimming pared 2 bases from V and 6 bases from J, leaving 27 bases between. The CDR3 contains 19 residues. The CDR3, as DNA: TGTGCCAGCAGTTTAATCCGGGTGATCGGGGCCCCCCGGGAGGATACGCAGTATTTT. Its translation: CASSLIRVIGAPREDTQYF.

The rearrangement uses TRBV3-1 and TRBJ1-1; no clear D. V gave up 1 base and J gave up 4 bases, with 10 bases separating them. The CDR3 covers 14 residues. In germline, CDR1 is LGHDT, CDR2 YNNKEL (reference sequence). The DNA for the CDR3 is TGTGCCAGCAGCCAAGGGCAGATGGGCACTGAAGCTTTCTTT. It codes for CASSQGQMGTEAFF.

This clonotype was seen only a few times. Mismatch with germline at one junction end may stem from a read error. The rearrangement uses TRBV20-1 and TRBJ1-3; no firm D call. The CDR3 sequence is 14 residues long. In germline, CDR1 is DFQATT, CDR2 SNEGSKA (reference sequence). CDR3 nucleotides: TGCAGTGCTAGAACGACGGAATCTGGTAACACCATATATTTT. This encodes CSARTTESGNTIYF.

There are many counts of this clonotype. The chain has TRBV12-3 or TRBV12-4 and TRBJ1-1; 10 bases map to TRBD1. V dropped 8 bases and J dropped 5; count of bases not matched to a gene: 2. This CDR3 has 12 residues. The CDR3 loop reads CASRQGATEAFF. The CDR3 DNA follows: TGTGCCAGCCGACAGGGGGCTACTGAAGCTTTCTTT.

The rearrangement joins TRBV10-2 to TRBJ2-7, with 8 positions matching TRBD2. The CDR3 runs to 16 residues. Per the germline V gene, CDR1 is WSHSY and CDR2 is SAAADI. J lost 0 bases, V lost 4 bases, and 8 bases had no gene match. In DNA form, the CDR3 reads TGCGCCAGCAGTGGTATTAGCGGGGCCAGCTCCTACGAGCAGTACGTC. Protein: CASSGISGASSYEQYV.

The gene calls are TRBV19 and TRBJ1-5; D is possibly TRBD1 (6 bases). Germline lookup yields CDR1 LNHDA and CDR2 SQIVND (reference sequence). The CDR3 has 14 amino acids. The V gene lost 3 bases and the J gene lost 6 bases, with 12 bases spanning the gap. CDR3 loop: CASSMGGRGQPQHF. The CDR3 DNA reads as TGTGCCAGTAGTATGGGGGGCCGGGGTCAGCCCCAGCATTTT.

The genes are TRBV29-1 and TRBJ2-1, with D unclear. Trimming cost V 4 bases and J 10 bases, with 17 bases left between them. Germline-derived CDR1 and CDR2 are SQVTM and ANQGSEA. The CDR3 sequence is 13 residues long. CDR3 protein: CSVGGQAQREQFF. The DNA for the CDR3 is TGCAGCGTTGGAGGTCAGGCACAACGGGAGCAGTTCTTC.

This clonotype appeared many times. The V call is TRBV20-1, the J call TRBJ2-7; D could derive from TRBD1 or TRBD2 (6 bases each). Germline loops: CDR1 DFQATT, CDR2 SNEGSKA (reference sequence). The V gene lost 1 base and the J gene lost 1 base, with 8 bases spanning the gap. CDR3 length equals 13 residues. This CDR3 is CSARGGGSYEQYF. Here the CDR3 DNA reads TGCAGTGCTAGAGGAGGGGGGTCCTACGAGCAGTACTTC.

This clonotype was picked up a small number of times. The J gene is TRBJ1-1, the V gene TRBV6-1, with D possibly TRBD1 on 5 matching bases. Per germline, CDR1 MNHNS and CDR2 SASEGT. The CDR3 has 15 residues. Trimming cost V 6 bases and J 0 bases, with 14 bases left between them. Here the CDR3 reads CASSLSGTMNTEAFF. The CDR3 DNA sequence: TGTGCCAGCAGCCTCTCAGGGACGATGAACACTGAAGCTTTCTTT.